This is a list of T cell receptor beta chains from one sample in a study of blood T cell repertoires in COVID-19. Libraries were prepared by immunoSEQ multiplex PCR; TCRdb keeps only in-frame clonotypes and omits some of them. Of around 120,000 clones in the sample, 87% are singletons; the top ten hold less than 30%. Sequencing was performed on peripheral blood. These receptors all stem from a woman in her seventies with acute or convalescent COVID-19. Each CDR3 is given with its conserved first and last residue. A D gene is named only where the DNA matches it firmly. Rows may omit the clone size; those that give it use once, few, many or a size class.

CDR3	DNA	V	size	J	D
CASSKDRGTEAFF	TGTGCCAGCAGCAAGGACAGGGGCACTGAAGCTTTCTTT	TRBV7-3	-	TRBJ1-1	TRBD1
CASSIQAQQPQHF	TGTGCCAGTAGTATTCAGGCGCAGCAGCCCCAGCATTTT	TRBV19	-	TRBJ1-5	-
CASSQQRGVSYEQYF	TGTGCCAGCAGCCAGCAGCGGGGGGTTTCCTACGAGCAGTACTTC	TRBV4-2	-	TRBJ2-7	TRBD2
CASNGPGQGRSPQHF	TGTGCCAGCAACGGACCGGGACAGGGCCGGTCGCCCCAGCATTTT	TRBV2	-	TRBJ1-5	TRBD1
CASSVDSTGRYQPQHF	TGTGCCAGCAGCGTAGACTCGACAGGGAGGTATCAGCCCCAGCATTTT	TRBV9	-	TRBJ1-5	TRBD1
CASSTTSGGGADTQYF	TGCGCCAGCAGCACCACTAGCGGGGGGGGCGCAGATACGCAGTATTTT	TRBV5-1	once	TRBJ2-3	TRBD2
CASSLNIDQPQHF	TGTGCCAGCAGCTTAAATATCGATCAGCCCCAGCATTTT	TRBV7-3	-	TRBJ1-5	-
CASSSPQGVADTQYF	TGTGCCAGCAGTTCACCCCAGGGTGTCGCAGATACGCAGTATTTT	TRBV28	-	TRBJ2-3	-
CSADTGTDSYEQYF	TGCAGCGCGGATACCGGGACAGACTCCTACGAGCAGTACTTC	TRBV29-1	-	TRBJ2-7	TRBD1
CATSDPGQGRGEKLFF	TGTGCCACCAGTGACCCGGGACAGGGTCGAGGAGAAAAACTGTTTTTT	TRBV24-1	once	TRBJ1-4	TRBD1
CASSVAPKIATGELFF	TGTGCCAGCAGCGTAGCCCCCAAAATAGCGACCGGGGAGCTGTTTTTT	TRBV9	once	TRBJ2-2	-
CASSYSGVGNYEQYF	TGTGCCAGCAGTTACTCGGGAGTAGGAAACTACGAGCAGTACTTC	TRBV6-5	-	TRBJ2-7	-
CASSPHISYGYTF	TGTGCCAGCAGTCCGCATATCAGCTATGGCTACACCTTC	TRBV6-5	-	TRBJ1-2	-
CASSQEWRGVADTQYF	TGTGCCAGCAGCCAAGAGTGGCGGGGGGTCGCAGATACGCAGTATTTT	TRBV4-2	-	TRBJ2-3	TRBD2
CASSLVQDQPQHF	TGTGCCAGCAGCTTAGTTCAGGATCAGCCCCAGCATTTT	TRBV7-9	-	TRBJ1-5	-
CASSWADGTNQPQHF	TGTGCCAGCAGCTGGGCGGACGGGACTAATCAGCCCCAGCATTTT	TRBV7-9	-	TRBJ1-5	-